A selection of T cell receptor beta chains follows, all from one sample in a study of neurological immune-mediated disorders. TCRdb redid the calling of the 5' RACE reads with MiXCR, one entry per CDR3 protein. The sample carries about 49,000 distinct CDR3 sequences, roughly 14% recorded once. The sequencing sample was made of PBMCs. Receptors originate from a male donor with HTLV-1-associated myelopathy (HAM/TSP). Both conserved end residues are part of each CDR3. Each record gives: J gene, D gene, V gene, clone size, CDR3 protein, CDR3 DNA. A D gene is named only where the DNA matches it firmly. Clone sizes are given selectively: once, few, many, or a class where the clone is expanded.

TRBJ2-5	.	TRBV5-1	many	CASSLGGSLETQYF	TGCGCCAGCAGCTTGGGAGGTAGCCTGGAGACCCAGTACTTC
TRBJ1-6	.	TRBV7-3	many	CASKALMDSPLHF	TGTGCCAGCAAGGCGCTCATGGATTCACCCCTCCACTTT
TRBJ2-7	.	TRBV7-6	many	CASSPSERTGEQYF	TGTGCCAGCAGCCCCAGTGAGAGAACCGGCGAGCAGTACTTC
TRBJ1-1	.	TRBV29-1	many	CSVGVTGWNTEAFF	TGCAGCGTTGGAGTTACAGGGTGGAACACTGAAGCTTTCTTT
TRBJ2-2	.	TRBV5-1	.	CASSIGQTNTGEMFF	TGCGCCAGCAGCATAGGACAGACTAACACCGGGGAGATGTTTTTT
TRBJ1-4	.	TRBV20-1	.	CSASRHRANEKLFF	TGCAGTGCTAGCCGCCACAGGGCTAATGAAAAACTGTTTTTT
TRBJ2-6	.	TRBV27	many	CASSAHTGWGANVLTF	TGTGCCAGCAGTGCACATACAGGGTGGGGGGCCAACGTCCTGACTTTC
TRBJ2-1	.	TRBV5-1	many	CASSLPGQSYNEQFF	TGCGCCAGCAGCCTCCCGGGACAATCTTACAATGAGCAGTTCTTC
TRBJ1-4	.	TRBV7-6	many	CASSPRGANEKLFF	TGTGCCAGCAGCCCTCGTGGGGCTAATGAAAAACTGTTTTTT
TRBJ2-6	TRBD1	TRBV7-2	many	CASSWGQGRANVLTF	TGTGCCAGCAGCTGGGGACAGGGTAGGGCCAACGTCCTGACTTTC
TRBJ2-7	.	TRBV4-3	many	CASSQEEAGSGYEQYF	TGCGCCAGCAGCCAAGAAGAGGCGGGTAGCGGTTACGAGCAGTACTTC
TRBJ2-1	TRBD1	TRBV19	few	CASSAKQGAVLFF	TGTGCCAGTAGTGCAAAACAGGGGGCAGTTCTGTTCTTC
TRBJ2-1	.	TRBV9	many	CASSESRRGGNEQFF	TGTGCCAGCAGCGAAAGCAGAAGGGGTGGCAATGAGCAGTTCTTC
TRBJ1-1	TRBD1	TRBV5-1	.	CASSIGTGSMNTEDFF	TGCGCCAGCAGCATCGGGACAGGGTCTATGAACACTGAAGATTTCTTT
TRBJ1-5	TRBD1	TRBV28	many	CASSPGTGRSNQPQHF	TGTGCCAGCAGTCCGGGGACAGGGCGAAGCAATCAGCCCCAGCATTTT
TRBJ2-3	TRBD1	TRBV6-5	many	CASRPGQGRTDTQYF	TGTGCCAGCAGGCCCGGACAGGGGCGCACAGATACGCAGTATTTT
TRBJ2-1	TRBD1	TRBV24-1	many	CATSKGGEYYNEQFF	TGTGCCACCAGTAAAGGGGGCGAGTATTACAATGAGCAGTTCTTC
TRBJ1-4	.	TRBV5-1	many	CASSLLSNEGEKLFF	TGCGCCAGCAGCTTGTTATCAAACGAGGGAGAAAAACTGTTTTTT
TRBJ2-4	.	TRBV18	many	CASSPPWAALAKNIQYF	TGTGCCAGCTCACCACCGTGGGCAGCGTTAGCCAAAAACATTCAGTACTTC
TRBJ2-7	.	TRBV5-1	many	CASSTGLRRTTYEQYF	TGCGCCAGCAGCACGGGGCTCAGGAGGACAACCTACGAGCAGTACTTC
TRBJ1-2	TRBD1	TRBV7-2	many	CASSTGTGNGYTF	TGTGCCAGCAGCACCGGGACAGGGAATGGCTACACCTTC
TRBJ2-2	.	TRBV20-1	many	CSAMGPKNTGELFF	TGCAGTGCTATGGGACCGAAAAACACCGGGGAGCTGTTTTTT
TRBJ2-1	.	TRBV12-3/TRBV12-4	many	CASSPRGAPKKRNEQFF	TGTGCCAGCAGCCCTCGAGGAGCTCCTAAGAAAAGAAATGAGCAGTTCTTC
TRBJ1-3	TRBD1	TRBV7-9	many	CASSLTGSGNTIYF	TGTGCCAGCAGCTTGACAGGGAGCGGAAACACCATATATTTT
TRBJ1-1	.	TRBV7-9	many	CASSLKVGSTEAFF	TGTGCCAGCAGCTTAAAAGTGGGGAGCACTGAAGCTTTCTTT
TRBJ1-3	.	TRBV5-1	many	CASSLATGNTIYF	TGCGCCAGCAGCTTGGCCACGGGAAACACCATATATTTT
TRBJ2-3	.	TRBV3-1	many	CASSQDDAGTDTQYF	TGTGCCAGCAGCCAAGATGATGCTGGCACAGATACGCAGTATTTT
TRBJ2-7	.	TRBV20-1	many	CSASRQTKYEQYF	TGCAGTGCTAGCAGGCAAACCAAGTACGAGCAGTACTTC
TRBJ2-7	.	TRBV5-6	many	CASSLNGYEQYF	TGTGCCAGCAGCTTGAACGGCTACGAGCAGTACTTC
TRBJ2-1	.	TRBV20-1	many	CSANWGRTEQFF	TGCAGTGCTAACTGGGGGCGTACTGAGCAGTTCTTC
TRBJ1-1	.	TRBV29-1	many	CSVEGPPEAFF	TGCAGCGTTGAGGGGCCGCCTGAAGCTTTCTTT
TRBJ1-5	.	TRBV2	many	CASRGSNQPQHF	TGTGCCAGCAGAGGTTCCAATCAGCCCCAGCATTTT
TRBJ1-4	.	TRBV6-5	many	CASSYAGANEKLFF	TGTGCCAGCAGTTACGCAGGGGCTAATGAAAAACTGTTTTTT
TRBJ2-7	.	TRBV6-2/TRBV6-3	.	CASSYPQTEQYF	TGTGCCAGCAGTTACCCACAGACCGAGCAGTACTTC
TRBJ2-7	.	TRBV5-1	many	CASSSEDSYEQYF	TGCGCCAGCAGCTCGGAGGACAGTTACGAGCAGTACTTC
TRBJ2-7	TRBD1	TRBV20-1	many	CSARTGTGAYEQYF	TGCAGTGCTAGAACCGGGACAGGGGCCTACGAGCAGTACTTC
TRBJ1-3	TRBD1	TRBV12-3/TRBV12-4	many	CASSRDRGNTIYF	TGTGCCAGCAGCCGGGACAGAGGAAACACCATATATTTT
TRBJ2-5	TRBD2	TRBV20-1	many	CSAKLAGGPGTQYF	TGCAGTGCTAAACTAGCGGGGGGGCCAGGGACCCAGTACTTC
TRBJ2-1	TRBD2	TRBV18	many	CASSQAGGSYNEQFF	TGTGCCAGCTCACAAGCGGGGGGGTCCTACAATGAGCAGTTCTTC
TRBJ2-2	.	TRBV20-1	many	CSARDSVSVSGELFF	TGCAGTGCTAGAGATTCTGTTTCTGTCAGCGGGGAGCTGTTTTTT
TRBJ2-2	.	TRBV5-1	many	CASSTTGYTGELFF	TGCGCCAGCAGCACGACAGGATACACCGGGGAGCTGTTTTTT
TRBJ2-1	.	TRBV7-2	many	CAEGRGEQFF	TGTGCCGAGGGGCGTGGTGAGCAGTTCTTC
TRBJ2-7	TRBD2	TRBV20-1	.	CSAREGTAGGEQYF	TGCAGTGCTAGAGAAGGCACGGCGGGGGGCGAGCAGTACTTC
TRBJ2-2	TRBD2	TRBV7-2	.	CASSLSAGPNTGDLFF	TGTGCCAGCAGCTTGTCAGCGGGGCCGAACACTGGGGATCTGTTTTTT
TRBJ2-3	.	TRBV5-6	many	CASSRPGVADTQYF	TGTGCCAGCAGCCGACCGGGGGTGGCAGATACGCAGTATTTT
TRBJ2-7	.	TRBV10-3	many	CAISGRQGSSYEQYF	TGTGCCATCAGTGGGCGCCAGGGTAGTTCCTACGAGCAGTACTTC